One sample yielded the 21 T cell receptor beta chains listed below, sequenced in a study of shared clonotypes between healthy human individuals. Terminally differentiated effector memory CD45RA+ cells were excluded by CCR7 positive selection of CD45RO-negative cells. Sequenced by immunoSEQ multiplex PCR; TCRdb stores in-frame clones only, minus some. The data contain 760,000 or so clones, just over 95% of them singletons. The sequencing sample was made of naive CD8+ T cells sorted from blood. Every receptor here comes from a young man in good health.

This chain uses TRBV4-2 with TRBJ2-1, with TRBD1 matching over 9 bases. V lost 2 bases, J lost 5 bases, and 1 base stayed unmatched. Germline assignment: CDR1 LGHNA and CDR2 YNFKEQ. This CDR3 is built from 14 residues. The CDR3 here is CASSQRDRDNEQFF. In DNA, the CDR3 is TGTGCCAGCAGCCAACGGGACAGGGACAATGAGCAGTTCTTC.

This chain joins TRBV5-5 and TRBJ2-1; unclear D gene. Germline V gives CDR1 SGHKS, CDR2 YYEKEE (reference sequence). This CDR3 is built from 11 residues. V lost 1 base and J lost 10, with 6 bases in between. The CDR3 region has the DNA TGTGCCAGCAGCTTGTCTGGGGAGCAGTTCTTC. Amino acids: CASSLSGEQFF.

The V gene is TRBV2, the J gene TRBJ2-7, with D possibly being TRBD1 (5 bases). V was cut by 3 bases and J by 5 bases, with 17 bases left in between. The CDR3 is 15 residues long. Germline lookup yields CDR1 SNHLY and CDR2 FYNNEI. CDR3 region: CASSDGHLGNDEQYF. DNA for the CDR3: TGTGCCAGCAGTGACGGACATCTGGGTAATGACGAGCAGTACTTC.

Only one count was recorded for this clone. The V gene is TRBV10-1, the J gene TRBJ2-3, with 7 bases lining up with TRBD1. Germline V CDR1 and CDR2: WNHNN, SYGVQD (reference sequence). After removal of 6 bases from V and 5 bases from J, the junction contained 11 bases not matched to a gene. The CDR3 extends over 15 amino acids. The CDR3, as DNA: TGCGCCAGCAGCGCCGGGACAGAATCAGGAGATACGCAGTATTTT. As protein: CASSAGTESGDTQYF.

The chain joins TRBV7-2 to TRBJ2-7; 9 bases are a match to TRBD2. V lost 3 bases and J lost 2; bases outside the gene matches: 5. CDR3 length: 15 residues. Germline-derived CDR1 and CDR2 are SGHTA and FQGNSA. The CDR3 reads CASSFSGRPPYEQYF. As DNA, the CDR3 is TGTGCCAGCAGCTTTAGCGGGAGACCCCCCTACGAGCAGTACTTC.

The chain employs TRBV27 and TRBJ2-7; 7 nucleotides align to TRBD1. The CDR3 has 14 amino acids. Germline V gives CDR1 MNHEY, CDR2 SMNVEV (reference sequence). J was trimmed by 2 bases and V by 4 bases; bases with no gene match: 5. The CDR3 loop is CASSSGTATYEQYF. Here the CDR3 DNA reads TGTGCCAGCAGTTCAGGGACAGCGACCTACGAGCAGTACTTC.

This chain connects TRBV28 to TRBJ2-7; D is unclear. CDR3 size: 18 residues. Germline V gene data show CDR1 as MDHEN and CDR2 as SYDVKM. The V end lost 3 bases, the J end lost 3 bases, and 24 bases lay between the germline ends. CDR3 nucleotide sequence: TGTGCCAGCAGTTTTATTAGGGCCAACAAGGATAGTGACTACGAGCAGTACTTC. It codes for CASSFIRANKDSDYEQYF.

As to this clone: The same CDR3 can be traced to other DNA sequences in this sample. As DNA, the CDR3 is TGTGCCTGGAGTCTGGGCACCCAAGAGACCCAGTACTTC. It is translated as CAWSLGTQETQYF. The rearrangement links TRBV30 to TRBJ2-5, with no clear D. Germline loops: CDR1 GTSNPN, CDR2 SVGIG (reference sequence). This CDR3 contains 13 residues. V gave up 2 bases and J gave up 1 base, with 8 bases separating them.

The V call is TRBV7-9, the J call TRBJ2-1; 11 bases map to TRBD2. Germline lookup yields CDR1 SEHNR and CDR2 FQNEAQ (reference sequence). The CDR3 has 15 residues. V dropped 1 base and J dropped 9; count of bases not matched to a gene: 5. CDR3 protein: CASSLVTSGMGEQFF. CDR3 sequence (DNA): TGTGCCAGCAGCTTAGTGACTAGCGGGATGGGTGAGCAGTTCTTC. The variable domain in full, with the rest retrieved from reference TRBV7-9 and TRBJ2-1, is DTGVSQNPRHKITKRGQNVTFRCDPISEHNRLYWYRQTLGQGPEFLTYFQNEAQLEKSRLLSDRFSAERPKGSFSTLEIQRTEQGDSAMYLCASSLVTSGMGEQFFGPGTRLTVL.

The V gene is TRBV2, the J gene TRBJ2-5; D gene unclear. Germline values: CDR1 SNHLY, CDR2 FYNNEI. The V end was cut by 3 bases, the J end by 5 bases, with 10 bases between. The CDR3 has 13 residues. In DNA form, the CDR3 reads TGTGCCAGCAGTGACTTCGAGTCGGAGACCCAGTACTTC. This translates into CASSDFESETQYF.

The gene calls are TRBV5-4 and TRBJ2-1; no reliable D call. This CDR3 is 14 amino acids long. Trimming took off 2 bases at V and 7 bases at J, with 13 bases between the two ends. Germline assignment: CDR1 SGHNT and CDR2 YYREEE (reference sequence). CDR3 nucleotide sequence: TGTGCCAGCAGCTTAGGTGACAACGGGAATGAGCAGTTCTTC. Translated, it gives CASSLGDNGNEQFF.

The CDR3 nucleotides read TGTGCCAGCAGTTACGAGGAGGGTGTCGAGCAGTACTTC. Residues: CASSYEEGVEQYF. This chain joins TRBV6-6 and TRBJ2-7; weak D call: TRBD2 (6 bases). Germline loops: CDR1 MNHNY, CDR2 SVGAGI (reference sequence). The V and J ends lost 2 bases and 6 bases respectively, with 11 bases between them. This CDR3 comprises 13 residues.

The gene calls are TRBV10-3 and TRBJ2-7; 7 bases are shared with TRBD1. The CDR3 totals 15 residues. V gave up 3 bases and J gave up 3 bases; unmatched junction bases: 8. Germline V lookup: CDR1 ENHRY, CDR2 SYGVKD. CDR3 sequence reads: CAISDPQQGVYEQYF. CDR3 coding DNA: TGTGCCATCAGTGACCCCCAGCAGGGGGTCTACGAGCAGTACTTC.

CDR3 region: CASRQGLESTDTQYF. CDR3 coding DNA: TGTGCCAGCAGACAAGGGCTAGAGAGCACAGATACGCAGTATTTT. The chain recombines TRBV28 with TRBJ2-3; D gene unclear. The CDR3 is 15 amino acids. Germline-derived CDR1 and CDR2 are MDHEN and SYDVKM. V dropped 6 bases and J dropped 0 bases, with 13 bases sitting between them.

The V call is TRBV19, the J call TRBJ2-7; TRBD1 aligns across 11 bases. The CDR3 covers 15 residues. Unmatched junction bases numbered 8, after V lost 5 bases and J lost 5 bases. Germline V gene lookup returns CDR1 LNHDA and CDR2 SQIVND (reference sequence). The CDR3 DNA follows: TGTGCCAGTAGTCCCAGGACAGGGGGCTGGGACGAGCAGTACTTC. Protein sequence: CASSPRTGGWDEQYF.

Concerning this clone itself: This CDR3 is also generated by other DNA sequences in the sample. The chain links TRBV18 to TRBJ2-7; no clear D. Trimming removed 1 base at V and 2 bases at J, with 6 bases between. CDR1 is KGHSH, CDR2 LQKENI, per germline. CDR3 length: 13 amino acids. CDR3 nucleotides: TGTGCCAGCTCACCACAAGGGACCTACGAGCAGTACTTC. Residues: CASSPQGTYEQYF.

This chain joins TRBV27 and TRBJ2-1; 11 bases map to TRBD2. The V and J ends lost 5 bases and 5 bases, in that order; junction bases with no gene match: 5. This CDR3 spans 15 amino acids. Germline CDR1 and CDR2: MNHEY and SMNVEV (reference sequence). The CDR3 region is CASSIAGGPHNEQFF. CDR3 sequence (DNA): TGTGCCAGCAGTATAGCGGGAGGGCCCCACAATGAGCAGTTCTTC.

The chain is built from TRBV5-6 and TRBJ2-5, with D perhaps matching TRBD1 (5 bases). Germline values: CDR1 SGHDT, CDR2 YYEEEE. Trimming left V 0 bases short and J 0 bases short, with 12 bases between. The CDR3 extends over 16 amino acids. The CDR3 nucleotides read TGTGCCAGCAGCTTGGGTCCTGGGGCCAACCAAGAGACCCAGTACTTC. Its protein product is CASSLGPGANQETQYF.

The chain uses TRBV27 and TRBJ1-5; 10 bases are shared with TRBD1. Germline CDR1 and CDR2: MNHEY and SMNVEV (reference sequence). V lost 5 bases and J lost 9; bases outside the gene matches: 7. The length of the CDR3 is 14 residues. The CDR3 spells CASSPWTGGGPQHF. Here the CDR3 DNA reads TGTGCCAGCAGTCCTTGGACAGGGGGGGGGCCCCAGCATTTT.

The V and J genes are TRBV4-1 and TRBJ2-1; 7 positions match TRBD2. Germline-derived CDR1 and CDR2 are MGHRA and YSYEKL. V dropped 0 bases and J dropped 2; count of bases not matched to a gene: 7. The CDR3 extends over 17 amino acids. The CDR3 DNA reads TGCGCCAGCAGCCAAGACCGCGGGAGTGGAACCTACAATGAGCAGTTCTTC. This sequence encodes CASSQDRGSGTYNEQFF.

This clone was counted a single time. Mismatch with germline at one junction end may stem from a read error. The J gene is TRBJ2-7, the V gene TRBV15; D is possibly TRBD1 or TRBD2 (5 bases each). The CDR3 is made up of 14 amino acids. Looked up from germline, CDR1 is LNHNV and CDR2 is YYDKDF (reference sequence). The CDR3 coding sequence is TGTGCCACCAGCAGCGCATCCGGACTGGGATCGGGGCACTTC. Its translation is CATSSASGLGSGHF.